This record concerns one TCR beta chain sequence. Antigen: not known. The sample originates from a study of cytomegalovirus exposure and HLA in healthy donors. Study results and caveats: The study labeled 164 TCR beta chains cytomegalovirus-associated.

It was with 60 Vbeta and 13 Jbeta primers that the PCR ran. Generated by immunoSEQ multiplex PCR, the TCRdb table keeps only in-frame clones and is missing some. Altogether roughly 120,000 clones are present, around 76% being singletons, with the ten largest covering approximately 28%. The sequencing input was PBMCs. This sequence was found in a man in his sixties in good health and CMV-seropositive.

The CDR3 coding sequence is TGTGCCAGCAGACGGGTGACCGGGGAGCTGTTTTTT. Translating it yields CASRRVTGELFF. This chain joins TRBV7-9 and TRBJ2-2, with D hard to call. V was trimmed by 6 bases and J by 5 bases, leaving 7 bases between them. This CDR3 spans 12 amino acids. Germline V lookup: CDR1 SEHNR, CDR2 FQNEAQ (reference sequence).